These 22 T cell receptor beta chains came from one sample sequenced in a study of yellow fever vaccine responses in identical twins. One entry per CDR3 protein results from TCRdb running MiXCR on the RT-PCR reads. The table includes about 920 distinct CDR3 sequences, 80% detected once. Source: T cells from blood (PBMCs), unsorted or a sorted subset (not recorded which), taken before or after yellow fever vaccination (not recorded which). Receptor source: a female donor who received the yellow fever vaccine.

This clonotype was counted a few times. The V and J genes are TRBV12-5 and TRBJ1-2, with TRBD1 identical over 8 bases. The CDR3 contains 16 residues. The germline V gene encodes CDR1 LGHNT and CDR2 FRNRAP. The J segment lost 5 bases and the V segment lost 1 base, leaving 9 bases of the junction unmatched. Written as DNA, the CDR3 is TGTGCTAGTGGTTTGGACCCGACAGGGGCCCTATATGGCTACACCTTC. It codes for CASGLDPTGALYGYTF. The full variable domain, completed using reference TRBV12-5 and TRBJ1-2, is DARVTQTPRHKVTEMGQEVTMRCQPILGHNTVFWYRQTMMQGLELLAYFRNRAPLDDSGMPKDRFSAEMPDATLATLKIQPSEPRDSAVYFCASGLDPTGALYGYTFGSGTRLTVV.

The chain couples TRBV4-3 to TRBJ2-1; 7 positions agree with TRBD2. The CDR3 spans 13 residues. Trimming removed 1 base from V and 9 bases from J; junction bases left unmatched: 3. Germline loops: CDR1 LGHNA, CDR2 YSLEER. The CDR3, as DNA: TGCGCCAGCAGCCAAGGACTAGCCGGTGAGCAGTTCTTC. Amino acid sequence: CASSQGLAGEQFF.

This chain connects TRBV5-6 to TRBJ2-7; D is uncertain. CDR1 and CDR2 (germline): SGHDT, YYEEEE. This CDR3 has 14 amino acids. V was clipped by 4 bases and J by 4 bases, with 15 bases between them. CDR3 in amino acids: CASSRLDSQYEQYV. The CDR3 DNA reads as TGTGCCAGCAGCCGCCTGGATAGCCAGTACGAGCAGTACGTC.

The chain has TRBV28 and TRBJ2-1; D call uncertain. The CDR3 is 13 amino acids. V lost 5 bases, J lost 2 bases, and 7 bases lay in between. Per germline, CDR1 MDHEN and CDR2 SYDVKM. CDR3 sequence: CASSPVPYNEQFF. CDR3 DNA: TGTGCCAGCAGTCCCGTACCCTACAATGAGCAGTTCTTC.

There are a few counts of this clonotype. The V call is TRBV20-1, the J call TRBJ2-1; 8 bases are shared with TRBD2. Germline CDR1 is DFQATT and CDR2 is SNEGSKA (reference sequence). J was trimmed by 6 bases and V by 1 base; bases with no gene match: 8. There are 15 residues in the CDR3. CDR3 bases: TGCAGTGCTAGAGCACGGGAGGGCCTCAGCAATGAGCAGTTCTTC. Translation: CSARAREGLSNEQFF.

V and J are TRBV25-1 and TRBJ2-1; 14 positions agree with TRBD2. J gave up 6 bases and V 4 bases, and 5 bases lay outside the gene matches. This CDR3 contains 16 residues. Looked up from germline, CDR1 is MGHDK and CDR2 is SYGVNS. The CDR3 loop is CASSAAGTSGSNEQFF. The CDR3 nucleotides are TGTGCCAGCAGTGCAGCCGGGACTAGCGGGAGCAATGAGCAGTTCTTC.

The chain carries TRBV11-1 and TRBJ2-7; the match to TRBD1 covers 7 bases. Germline loops: CDR1 SGHAT, CDR2 FQDESV (reference sequence). This CDR3 spans 15 amino acids. The ends lost 7 bases at V and 2 bases at J; junction bases unmatched: 11. The CDR3 reads CASTHARDSPYEQYF. The CDR3 bases are TGTGCCAGCACCCATGCTCGGGACAGTCCCTACGAGCAGTACTTC.

The gene calls are TRBV10-3 and TRBJ1-2; no firm D call. This CDR3 has 15 amino acids. In germline, CDR1 is ENHRY, CDR2 SYGVKD. V lost 0 bases, J lost 3 bases, and 11 bases lay in between. In nucleotides, the CDR3 is TGTGCCATCAGTGAGTCGGAACAGACCTACTATGGCTACACCTTC. It encodes CAISESEQTYYGYTF.

The sample holds a few counts of this clonotype. J is TRBJ1-1 and V is TRBV15; D is unresolved. Germline-derived CDR1 and CDR2 are LNHNV and YYDKDF (reference sequence). This CDR3 is built from 13 residues. V gave up 3 bases and J gave up 3 bases, with 8 bases separating them. The CDR3 here is CATSSGRDTEAFF. CDR3 in DNA: TGTGCCACCAGCAGTGGTCGGGACACTGAAGCTTTCTTT.

The chain joins TRBV4-1 to TRBJ1-2, with TRBD1 as a possible D gene (6 bases). CDR1 is MGHRA, CDR2 YSYEKL, per germline. The CDR3 runs to 13 residues. The ends were cut back, 0 bases at V and 8 bases at J, with 10 bases in the middle. CDR3 in amino acids: CASSQDQGYGYTF. Written as DNA, the CDR3 is TGCGCCAGCAGCCAAGATCAGGGGTACGGCTACACCTTC.

This clonotype showed up just once. This chain links TRBV7-6 with TRBJ1-1; D is undetermined. V was cut by 4 bases and J by 6 bases, with 15 bases left in between. CDR3 length: 14 amino acids. CDR1 is SGHVS and CDR2 is FNYEAQ in the germline V gene. In DNA, the CDR3 is TGTGCCAGCAGCTCACCAGGCGGGCAGGCTGAAGCTTTCTTT. Its translation is CASSSPGGQAEAFF.

This clonotype has more than one count but fewer than ten. V usage is TRBV7-9 and J usage is TRBJ1-1, with D uncertain. The germline CDR1 and CDR2 sequences are SEHNR and FQNEAQ (reference sequence). Trimming took off 5 bases at V and 3 bases at J, with 13 bases between the two ends. There are 14 residues in the CDR3. For the CDR3, the DNA is TGTGCCAGCAGCCCGCCAGACCGCTACACTGAAGCTTTCTTT. Translating it yields CASSPPDRYTEAFF.

This clonotype was found a few times. The gene calls are TRBV12-3 or TRBV12-4 and TRBJ1-1; tentatively, D is TRBD1 (5 bases). The CDR3 has 14 amino acids. Trimming removed 1 base at V and 5 bases at J, with 11 bases between. CDR3 residues: CASSLDGGGTEAFF. The CDR3 coding sequence is TGTGCCAGCAGTTTAGACGGCGGGGGGACTGAAGCTTTCTTT.

The rearrangement links TRBV4-3 to TRBJ2-4; 9 bases are a match to TRBD2. Germline trimming cut 0 bases from V and 11 bases from J; bases unmatched to any gene: 5. The CDR3 consists of 14 residues. Germline loops: CDR1 LGHNA, CDR2 YSLEER. The CDR3 DNA follows: TGCGCCAGCAGCCAAGACCACGAGCGGGAGGTTCAGTACTTC. Protein sequence: CASSQDHEREVQYF.

The CDR3 coding sequence is TGCGCCAGCAGCCGTTTAGCGGGAGGTGAGCAGTTCTTC. Its protein is CASSRLAGGEQFF. J is TRBJ2-1 and V is TRBV4-3; 10 bases line up with TRBD2. The trim removed 4 bases at V and 9 bases at J, leaving 3 bases unmatched. Germline lookup yields CDR1 LGHNA and CDR2 YSLEER. The CDR3 runs 13 residues.

The chain employs TRBV11-2 and TRBJ2-1; possibly TRBD2 for D (5 bases). Germline values: CDR1 SGHAT, CDR2 FQNNGV. The CDR3 runs 16 residues. V was shortened by 5 bases and J by 7 bases, with 21 bases between the two germline ends. The CDR3: CASSPRTRREMNEQFF. Written as DNA, the CDR3 is TGTGCCAGCAGCCCCCGAACGCGTCGGGAAATGAATGAGCAGTTCTTC.

The chain couples TRBV12-3 or TRBV12-4 to TRBJ2-1; TRBD1 matches 7 bases. V shed 9 bases and J 6 bases; nucleotides not matched to a gene: 5. There are 12 residues in the CDR3. The CDR3 coding sequence is TGTGCCAGTACAGGGGATAGCAATGAGCAGTTCTTC. Translating it yields CASTGDSNEQFF.

This clonotype was picked up a small number of times. The V call is TRBV6-1, the J call TRBJ2-1, with 7 nucleotides matching TRBD1. CDR1 MNHNS and CDR2 SASEGT come from the germline V gene. V lost 5 bases and J lost 8; bases outside the gene matches: 15. The CDR3 runs 16 residues. The CDR3 sequence is CASSLGQARIMDEQFF. CDR3 in DNA: TGTGCCAGCAGTCTTGGACAGGCGAGGATAATGGATGAGCAGTTCTTC.

This clonotype was seen a few times. The chain joins TRBV7-9 to TRBJ1-6, with D tentatively TRBD1 (5 bases). V lost 11 bases and J lost 8, with 13 bases in between. The CDR3 covers 12 residues. CDR1 is SEHNR, CDR2 FQNEAQ, per germline (reference sequence). The CDR3 reads CASGEGYSPLHF. CDR3 nucleotides: TGTGCCTCGGGGGAGGGGTATTCACCCCTCCACTTT.

This clonotype was recorded once. CDR3 sequence reads: CASSVDGSYGYTF. The CDR3 DNA sequence: TGTGCCAGCAGCGTGGACGGATCCTATGGCTACACCTTC. V gene TRBV5-4 combines with J gene TRBJ1-2, with D hard to call. With 4 bases removed from V and 4 bases from J, the gap between germline ends came to 11 bases. CDR1 SGHNT and CDR2 YYREEE come from the germline V gene (reference sequence). The CDR3 has 13 residues.

The CDR3 spells CASSQEGSRYQETQYF. The CDR3 DNA reads as TGTGCCAGCAGCCAAGAAGGGAGCCGGTACCAAGAGACCCAGTACTTC. The chain employs TRBV4-2 and TRBJ2-5, with a weak D call TRBD2 (5 bases). The CDR3 is 16 residues long. CDR1 LGHNA and CDR2 YNFKEQ come from the germline V gene. V lost 0 bases and J lost 0, with 11 bases in between.

The chain recombines TRBV7-9 with TRBJ2-1; tentatively, D is TRBD1 or TRBD2 (6 bases each). CDR3 size: 17 residues. V dropped 5 bases and J dropped 6 bases, with 23 bases sitting between them. Germline V gene lookup returns CDR1 SEHNR and CDR2 FQNEAQ (reference sequence). The CDR3 nucleotides read TGTGCCAGCAGCCCCCCTATGTCGGGAGCCAGGGGCAATGAGCAGTTCTTC. It specifies CASSPPMSGARGNEQFF.